Listed below are T cell receptor beta chains from one sample, sequenced in a study of cytomegalovirus exposure and HLA in healthy donors. The repertoire was sequenced with immunoSEQ multiplex PCR; TCRdb's copy has only in-frame clones and lacks some. In the table there are tens of thousands of clones, around three fifths of which are singletons. The sequencing sample was made of PBMCs. The receptors here all came from a boy aged 10-17 years in good health and CMV-seropositive. Each CDR3 is given with its conserved first and last residue. The D gene is left open where the match is weak. Clone size appears in some rows only: once, few, many, or a class for an expanded clone.

V gene: TRBV29-1; D gene: TRBD2; J gene: TRBJ2-7; clone size: -; CDR3 protein: CSVELPGRGYEQYF; CDR3 DNA: TGCAGCGTTGAATTACCAGGGAGGGGCTACGAGCAGTACTTC
V gene: TRBV27; D gene: -; J gene: TRBJ1-2; clone size: -; CDR3 protein: CASSSGVGEANYGYTF; CDR3 DNA: TGTGCCAGCAGTTCCGGAGTGGGGGAGGCTAACTATGGCTACACCTTC
V gene: TRBV14; D gene: -; J gene: TRBJ2-7; clone size: few; CDR3 protein: CASSPLSTRYSYEQYF; CDR3 DNA: TGTGCCAGCAGCCCCTTATCGACTAGATATTCCTACGAGCAGTACTTC
V gene: TRBV10-1; D gene: -; J gene: TRBJ2-2; clone size: -; CDR3 protein: CASTTGPGGSTGELFF; CDR3 DNA: TGCGCCAGCACCACCGGCCCGGGGGGCAGCACCGGGGAGCTGTTTTTT
V gene: TRBV30; D gene: -; J gene: TRBJ2-1; clone size: -; CDR3 protein: CAWSSGASVDEQFF; CDR3 DNA: TGTGCCTGGAGTTCTGGGGCCTCGGTCGATGAGCAGTTCTTC
V gene: TRBV2; D gene: -; J gene: TRBJ1-1; clone size: -; CDR3 protein: CASKRETSTEAFF; CDR3 DNA: TGTGCCAGCAAAAGGGAGACAAGCACTGAAGCTTTCTTT
V gene: TRBV18; D gene: TRBD1; J gene: TRBJ1-1; clone size: -; CDR3 protein: CASSPLGTGEFFPGMNTEAFF; CDR3 DNA: TGTGCCAGCTCACCTTTAGGGACAGGGGAGTTTTTCCCGGGAATGAACACTGAAGCTTTCTTT
V gene: TRBV30; D gene: -; J gene: TRBJ1-5; clone size: -; CDR3 protein: CAWSDFRGNQPQHF; CDR3 DNA: TGTGCCTGGAGTGATTTCAGGGGTAATCAGCCCCAGCATTTT
V gene: TRBV9; D gene: TRBD2; J gene: TRBJ2-1; clone size: -; CDR3 protein: CASSPSGGEGNEQFF; CDR3 DNA: TGTGCCAGCAGCCCTAGCGGGGGCGAGGGCAATGAGCAGTTCTTC
V gene: TRBV4-3; D gene: -; J gene: TRBJ2-1; clone size: -; CDR3 protein: CASSPVRGTYNEQFF; CDR3 DNA: TGCGCCAGCAGCCCCGTCCGGGGAACCTACAATGAGCAGTTCTTC
V gene: TRBV7-9; D gene: TRBD2; J gene: TRBJ2-1; clone size: -; CDR3 protein: CASSLAGTSGTNEQFF; CDR3 DNA: TGTGCCAGCAGCTTAGCCGGGACTAGCGGGACTAATGAGCAGTTCTTC
V gene: TRBV11-3; D gene: -; J gene: TRBJ2-3; clone size: -; CDR3 protein: CASSPGITSTDTQYF; CDR3 DNA: TGTGCCAGCAGCCCCGGGATCACTAGCACAGATACGCAGTATTTT
V gene: TRBV30; D gene: TRBD1; J gene: TRBJ1-5; clone size: -; CDR3 protein: CAWSRQGFDQPQHF; CDR3 DNA: TGTGCCTGGAGCCGACAGGGTTTCGATCAGCCCCAGCATTTT
V gene: TRBV25-1; D gene: -; J gene: TRBJ1-3; clone size: few; CDR3 protein: CASSEPAGPGNTIYF; CDR3 DNA: TGTGCCAGCAGTGAGCCGGCGGGACCTGGAAACACCATATATTTT
V gene: TRBV2; D gene: -; J gene: TRBJ1-2; clone size: few; CDR3 protein: CASSEYFPGVDYGYTF; CDR3 DNA: TGTGCCAGCAGTGAATACTTCCCAGGGGTAGACTATGGCTACACCTTC
V gene: TRBV6-1; D gene: -; J gene: TRBJ2-3; clone size: -; CDR3 protein: CASSDLTATDTQYF; CDR3 DNA: TGTGCCAGCAGCGATCTGACAGCTACAGATACGCAGTATTTT
V gene: TRBV30; D gene: -; J gene: TRBJ1-3; clone size: -; CDR3 protein: CAWSATRISGNTIYF; CDR3 DNA: TGTGCCTGGAGTGCGACACGGATCTCTGGAAACACCATATATTTT
V gene: TRBV6-4; D gene: TRBD2; J gene: TRBJ2-3; clone size: -; CDR3 protein: CASSLAGGSDTQYF; CDR3 DNA: TGTGCCAGCAGTCTAGCGGGGGGGTCGGATACGCAGTATTTT
V gene: TRBV9; D gene: -; J gene: TRBJ2-7; clone size: -; CDR3 protein: CASSVPPRWEQYF; CDR3 DNA: TGTGCCAGCAGCGTCCCTCCTCGGTGGGAGCAGTACTTC
V gene: TRBV5-1; D gene: TRBD2; J gene: TRBJ2-7; clone size: -; CDR3 protein: CASSLRGGRTYEQYF; CDR3 DNA: TGCGCCAGCAGCTTGCGGGGGGGGCGCACCTACGAGCAGTACTTC
V gene: TRBV30; D gene: TRBD1; J gene: TRBJ1-4; clone size: -; CDR3 protein: CAWNRGREKLFF; CDR3 DNA: TGTGCCTGGAACAGGGGTCGTGAAAAACTGTTTTTT
V gene: TRBV7-3; D gene: -; J gene: TRBJ2-2; clone size: -; CDR3 protein: CASSSKGYGPNTGELFF; CDR3 DNA: TGTGCCAGCAGCTCAAAGGGGTACGGTCCGAACACCGGGGAGCTGTTTTTT
V gene: TRBV5-6; D gene: -; J gene: TRBJ2-7; clone size: few; CDR3 protein: CASSLAGTPNEQYF; CDR3 DNA: TGTGCCAGCAGCTTGGCTGGGACTCCCAACGAGCAGTACTTC
V gene: TRBV6-5; D gene: TRBD2; J gene: TRBJ2-1; clone size: -; CDR3 protein: CASSYSASGRAYEQFF; CDR3 DNA: TGTGCCAGCAGTTACTCCGCTAGCGGGAGGGCTTATGAGCAGTTCTTC
V gene: TRBV27; D gene: TRBD1; J gene: TRBJ1-2; clone size: -; CDR3 protein: CATLGQVGNKGYGYTF; CDR3 DNA: TGTGCCACCTTAGGACAGGTGGGCAACAAGGGGTATGGCTACACCTTC
V gene: TRBV29-1; D gene: -; J gene: TRBJ2-7; clone size: once; CDR3 protein: CSVRTVSSYEQYF; CDR3 DNA: TGCAGCGTACGGACAGTTAGCTCCTACGAGCAGTACTTC
V gene: TRBV29-1; D gene: TRBD1; J gene: TRBJ1-2; clone size: -; CDR3 protein: CSVGQGYGYTF; CDR3 DNA: TGCAGCGTTGGACAGGGATATGGCTACACCTTC
V gene: TRBV4-1; D gene: -; J gene: TRBJ2-6; clone size: -; CDR3 protein: CASSQDLGPGANVLTF; CDR3 DNA: TGCGCCAGCAGCCAAGATTTGGGGCCTGGGGCCAACGTCCTGACTTTC
V gene: TRBV29-1; D gene: TRBD1; J gene: TRBJ2-2; clone size: few; CDR3 protein: CSVPGQTNTGELFF; CDR3 DNA: TGCAGCGTTCCGGGACAGACGAACACCGGGGAGCTGTTTTTT
V gene: TRBV5-4; D gene: -; J gene: TRBJ1-1; clone size: few; CDR3 protein: CASSERGRSEAFF; CDR3 DNA: TGTGCCAGCAGCGAGAGGGGGAGATCTGAAGCTTTCTTT
V gene: TRBV6-1; D gene: -; J gene: TRBJ1-5; clone size: -; CDR3 protein: CASSTTGNNQPQHF; CDR3 DNA: TGTGCCAGCAGTACTACAGGGAACAATCAGCCCCAGCATTTT
V gene: TRBV21-1; D gene: -; J gene: TRBJ2-7; clone size: few; CDR3 protein: CASERGVSSYEQYF; CDR3 DNA: TGTGCCAGCGAAAGGGGCGTGAGCTCCTACGAGCAGTACTTC
V gene: TRBV4-1; D gene: -; J gene: TRBJ1-5; clone size: once; CDR3 protein: CASSQDRTGNQPQHF; CDR3 DNA: TGCGCCAGCAGCCAAGACCGAACAGGCAATCAGCCCCAGCATTTT
V gene: TRBV18; D gene: TRBD2; J gene: TRBJ2-1; clone size: -; CDR3 protein: CASSRTSGGENEQFF; CDR3 DNA: TGTGCCAGCTCCCGAACTAGCGGGGGTGAGAATGAGCAGTTCTTC
V gene: TRBV4-3; D gene: -; J gene: TRBJ1-1; clone size: -; CDR3 protein: CASSQVSGMNTEAFF; CDR3 DNA: TGCGCCAGCAGCCAAGTGTCAGGCATGAACACTGAAGCTTTCTTT
V gene: TRBV6-6; D gene: TRBD1; J gene: TRBJ2-2; clone size: -; CDR3 protein: CASSYGQVEAGELFF; CDR3 DNA: TGTGCCAGCAGTTACGGACAGGTTGAGGCCGGGGAGCTGTTTTTT
V gene: TRBV9; D gene: -; J gene: TRBJ1-1; clone size: -; CDR3 protein: CASSVVEGTTEAFF; CDR3 DNA: TGTGCCAGCAGCGTAGTCGAGGGTACTACTGAAGCTTTCTTT
V gene: TRBV5-1; D gene: -; J gene: TRBJ2-7; clone size: few; CDR3 protein: CASSFTSGQTTYEQYF; CDR3 DNA: TGCGCCAGCAGCTTTACTTCCGGACAGACAACCTACGAGCAGTACTTC
V gene: TRBV27; D gene: -; J gene: TRBJ2-5; clone size: few; CDR3 protein: CASSLSHRPIETQYF; CDR3 DNA: TGTGCCAGCAGTTTATCCCACAGGCCGATCGAGACCCAGTACTTC
V gene: TRBV13; D gene: -; J gene: TRBJ2-3; clone size: -; CDR3 protein: CASSYRLDTQYF; CDR3 DNA: TGTGCCAGCAGCTACCGACTAGATACGCAGTATTTT
V gene: TRBV25-1; D gene: TRBD1; J gene: TRBJ1-2; clone size: -; CDR3 protein: CASSELQGVKGYTF; CDR3 DNA: TGTGCCAGCAGTGAATTGCAGGGGGTAAAAGGCTACACCTTC
V gene: TRBV5-5; D gene: TRBD1; J gene: TRBJ1-3; clone size: -; CDR3 protein: CASSGGTGDTNTIYF; CDR3 DNA: TGTGCCAGCAGCGGGGGGACAGGGGATACAAACACCATATATTTT
V gene: TRBV15; D gene: TRBD1; J gene: TRBJ2-7; clone size: -; CDR3 protein: CATSRPGQGLNYEQYF; CDR3 DNA: TGTGCCACCAGCAGACCTGGACAGGGTCTGAACTACGAGCAGTACTTC
V gene: TRBV6-1; D gene: TRBD1; J gene: TRBJ1-1; clone size: -; CDR3 protein: CASRIDRGLEAFF; CDR3 DNA: TGTGCCAGCAGGATCGACAGGGGGTTGGAAGCTTTCTTT
V gene: TRBV5-1; D gene: TRBD1; J gene: TRBJ1-3; clone size: -; CDR3 protein: CASSLAGQGASSGNTIYF; CDR3 DNA: TGCGCCAGCAGCTTAGCGGGACAGGGGGCGAGCTCTGGAAACACCATATATTTT
V gene: TRBV5-1; D gene: -; J gene: TRBJ1-1; clone size: few; CDR3 protein: CASSALVTNTEAFF; CDR3 DNA: TGCGCCAGCAGCGCGCTGGTAACGAACACTGAAGCTTTCTTT